The rows below give T cell receptor beta chains drawn from one sample of a study of blood T cell repertoires in COVID-19. Using immunoSEQ multiplex PCR, the repertoire was profiled, and TCRdb retains in-frame clones only, with some absent. The data show some 190,000 clones, 82% seen once. Sequences were obtained from peripheral blood. The receptors shown here come from a woman over 75 with active or convalescent COVID-19. Each CDR3 is given with its conserved first and last residue.

j_call,v_call,cdr3_length,cdr3_aa
TRBJ2-2,TRBV9,16,CASSPRVAGDAGELFF
TRBJ2-5,TRBV5-4,15,CASSWESGQQETQYF
TRBJ2-7,TRBV5-5,16,CASSLAWAGGAYEQYF
TRBJ2-7,TRBV2,13,CASSEASGDEQYF
TRBJ2-1,TRBV19,16,CASSIWGQGDYNEQFF
TRBJ1-6,TRBV30,13,CAWSVADSSPLHF
TRBJ1-2,TRBV19,15,CASTYDRANLYGYTF
TRBJ1-1,TRBV5-1,15,CASSSRTAMNTEAFF
TRBJ2-7,TRBV3-1/TRBV3-2,20,CASSQDSIHHLAGGVYEQYF
TRBJ1-2,TRBV5-1,15,CASSPGTGTNYGYTF
TRBJ1-1,TRBV19,15,CASSITGGARTEAFF
TRBJ2-7,TRBV10-3,15,CAIRQGTGLTDEQYF
TRBJ2-1,TRBV5-1,16,CASSFLGGSSYNEQFF
TRBJ1-2,TRBV4-2,15,CASSSEGAGSYGYTF
TRBJ1-2,TRBV11-2,12,CASSPEGYGYTF
TRBJ2-2,TRBV12-5,15,CASAMGRAGTGELFF